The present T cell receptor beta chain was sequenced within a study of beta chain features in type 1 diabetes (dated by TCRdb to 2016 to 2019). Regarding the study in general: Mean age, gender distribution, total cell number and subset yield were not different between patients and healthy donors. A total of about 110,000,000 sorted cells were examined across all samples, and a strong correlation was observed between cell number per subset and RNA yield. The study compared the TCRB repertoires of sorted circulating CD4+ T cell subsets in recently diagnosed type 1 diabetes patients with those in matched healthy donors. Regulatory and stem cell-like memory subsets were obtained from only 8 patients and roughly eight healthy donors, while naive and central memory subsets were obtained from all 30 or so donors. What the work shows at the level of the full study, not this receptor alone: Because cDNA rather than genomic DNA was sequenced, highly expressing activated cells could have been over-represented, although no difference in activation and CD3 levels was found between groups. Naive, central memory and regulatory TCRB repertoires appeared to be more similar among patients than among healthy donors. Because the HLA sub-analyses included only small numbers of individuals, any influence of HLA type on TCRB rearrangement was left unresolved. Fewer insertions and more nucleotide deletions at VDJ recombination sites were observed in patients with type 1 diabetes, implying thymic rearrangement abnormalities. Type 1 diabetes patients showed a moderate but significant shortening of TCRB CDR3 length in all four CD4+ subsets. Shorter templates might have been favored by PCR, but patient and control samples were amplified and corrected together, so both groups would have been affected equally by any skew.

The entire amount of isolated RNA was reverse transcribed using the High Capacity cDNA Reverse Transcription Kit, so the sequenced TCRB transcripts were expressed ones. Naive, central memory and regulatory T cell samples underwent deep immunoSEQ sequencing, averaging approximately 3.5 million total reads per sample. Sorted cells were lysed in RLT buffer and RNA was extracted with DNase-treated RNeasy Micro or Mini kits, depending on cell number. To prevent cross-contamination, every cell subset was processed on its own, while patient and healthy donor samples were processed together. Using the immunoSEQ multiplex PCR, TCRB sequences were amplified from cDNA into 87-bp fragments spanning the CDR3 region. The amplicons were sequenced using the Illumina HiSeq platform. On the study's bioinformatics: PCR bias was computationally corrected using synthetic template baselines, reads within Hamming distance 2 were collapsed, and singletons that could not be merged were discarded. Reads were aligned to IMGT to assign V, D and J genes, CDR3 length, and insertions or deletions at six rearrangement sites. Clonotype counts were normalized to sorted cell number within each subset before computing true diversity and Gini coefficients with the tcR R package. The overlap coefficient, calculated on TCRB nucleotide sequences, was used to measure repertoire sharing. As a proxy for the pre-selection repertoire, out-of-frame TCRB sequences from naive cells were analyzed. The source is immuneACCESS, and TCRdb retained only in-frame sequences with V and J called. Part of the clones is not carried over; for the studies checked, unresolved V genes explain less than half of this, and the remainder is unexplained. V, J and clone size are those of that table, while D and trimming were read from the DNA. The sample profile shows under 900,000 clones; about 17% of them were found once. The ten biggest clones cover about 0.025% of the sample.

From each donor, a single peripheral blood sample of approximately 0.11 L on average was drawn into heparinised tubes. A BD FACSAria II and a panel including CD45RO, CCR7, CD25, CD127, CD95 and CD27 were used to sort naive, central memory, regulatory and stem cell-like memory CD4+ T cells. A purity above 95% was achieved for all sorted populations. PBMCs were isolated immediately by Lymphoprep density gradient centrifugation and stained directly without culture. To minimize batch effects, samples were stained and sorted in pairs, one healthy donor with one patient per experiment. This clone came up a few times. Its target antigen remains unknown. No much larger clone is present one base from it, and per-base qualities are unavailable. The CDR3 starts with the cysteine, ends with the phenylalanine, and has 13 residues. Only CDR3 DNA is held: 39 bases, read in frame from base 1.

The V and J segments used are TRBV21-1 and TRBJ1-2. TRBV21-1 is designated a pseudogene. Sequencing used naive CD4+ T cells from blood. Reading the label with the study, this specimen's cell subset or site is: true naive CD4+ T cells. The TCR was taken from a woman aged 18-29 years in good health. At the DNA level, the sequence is TGTGCCAGCAGCAACGCAGCCAACTATGGCTACACCTTC. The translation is CASSNAANYGYTF.